Presented here are 2 T cell receptor beta chains from one specimen sequenced in a study of cytomegalovirus exposure and HLA in healthy donors. The repertoire was sequenced with immunoSEQ multiplex PCR; TCRdb's copy has only in-frame clones and lacks some. The sample includes under 400,000 clones, 88% of them seen just once. What was sequenced was PBMCs. These receptors were collected from a man aged 25-40 years in good health and CMV-seronegative.

The rearrangement uses TRBV5-4 and TRBJ1-2; possibly TRBD1 for D (6 bases). The germline V and J ends were trimmed by 4 bases and 4 bases, with 17 bases remaining between them. Germline V gene data show CDR1 as SGHNT and CDR2 as YYREEE (reference sequence). The CDR3 consists of 15 residues. CDR3: CASSTPGHRLYGYTF. CDR3 bases: TGTGCCAGCAGCACACCGGGACACCGCCTCTATGGCTACACCTTC.

CDR3 residues: CASTGTGVMNTEAFF. The CDR3 nucleotides are TGTGCCAGCACTGGGACAGGGGTCATGAACACTGAAGCTTTCTTT. This chain links TRBV2 with TRBJ1-1; 10 bases line up with TRBD1. V was pared by 7 bases and J by 0 bases, with 5 bases of the junction left unmatched. The CDR3 is made up of 15 amino acids. Per germline, CDR1 SNHLY and CDR2 FYNNEI.